This TCR beta chain was recorded in a study of shared clonotypes between healthy human individuals. Turning to the study itself: Donors were two women and a few men aged 18 to 49. Per donor, CD8 memory used one plate, CD8 naive used two, CD4 memory used three and CD4 naive used three. Overall study findings and caveats: Memory subsets generally showed smaller estimated richness than naive subsets did.

V was pared by 0 bases and J by 12 bases, with 12 bases of the junction left unmatched. This CDR3 is built from 15 residues. Germline CDR1 LGHNA, CDR2 YSLEER. Study processing details: Junction-only sequences without quality scores came from ImmunoSEQ, so filtering differed. Method: immunoSEQ multiplex PCR; TCRdb's copy keeps in-frame clones and lacks some. D and trimming were read from the DNA, whereas the V and J calls and clone size are those reported in that table. The sample lists 600,000 or so clones; 98% were seen once. A remark on this clone: The antigen remains undetermined.

CD8 cells classed as naive were CD45RO-negative and positively selected for CCR7, excluding terminally differentiated effector memory CD45RA+ cells. The sequence derives from a young man in good health. The chain links TRBV4-3 to TRBJ2-5; TRBD2 matches 8 bases. Material: naive CD8+ T cells sorted from blood. CDR3 in amino acids: CASSQDLSPAGVEYF. DNA for the CDR3: TGCGCCAGCAGCCAAGATCTGAGCCCAGCGGGAGTGGAGTACTTC.